This TCR beta chain came from a study of T cell changes during pregnancy in multiple sclerosis. In its sample, this clone was seen a few times. CDR3 length equals 15 residues. Per germline, CDR1 KGHSH and CDR2 LQKENI. With 5 bases clipped from V and 3 bases from J, the junction kept 5 bases outside the gene matches. Some clones are missing from TCRdb's copy, which holds only in-frame ones; the method was immunoSEQ multiplex PCR. This table has roughly 64,000 clones, roughly 92% appearing once. The material was peripheral blood, obtained in the second trimester of pregnancy. The chain is built from TRBV18 and TRBJ2-7; 12 bases match TRBD2. This clonotype originated in a female donor with multiple sclerosis, enrolled in a pregnancy study. This chain's CDR3 is CASSNGLAGLYEQYF. The CDR3, as DNA: TGTGCCAGCTCAAATGGACTAGCGGGACTCTACGAGCAGTACTTC.